Listed below are T cell receptor beta chains from one sample, sequenced in a study of T cell responses to AZD1222 COVID-19 vaccine. Sequencing used immunoSEQ multiplex PCR; TCRdb keeps in-frame clones, though not all of them. Of nearly 90,000 clones in the sample, roughly 88% were seen once. The material was peripheral blood, obtained on day 0 of MenACWY control vaccination. The receptor source for this set is an adult in good health. Both conserved end residues are trimmed from each CDR3.

j_call v_call cdr3_aa
TRBJ1-2 TRBV5-4 AIAVGGAYGYT
TRBJ1-2 TRBV28 ASRTGEGGYGYT
TRBJ1-2 TRBV19 ASSLGRTNYGYT
TRBJ2-1 TRBV6-5 ASSRGPYNEQF
TRBJ2-3 TRBV2 ASKRTPLDTQY
TRBJ2-2 TRBV30 AWSGTRDTGELF
TRBJ1-4 TRBV5-5 ASSTGRNTNEKLF
TRBJ1-1 TRBV6-6 ASRPQDSRAF
TRBJ2-7 TRBV29-1 SVETGTYEQY
TRBJ1-1 TRBV5-1 ASSSWGQGDTEAF
TRBJ1-1 TRBV5-1 ASSLDRGPEGAF
TRBJ1-5 TRBV5-6 ASRKGQGAYSNQPQH
TRBJ2-3 TRBV10-2 ASSRGQNTDTQY
TRBJ1-1 TRBV7-6 ASSPRSATRNTEAF
TRBJ2-5 TRBV28 ASSLNRRRETQY
TRBJ2-7 TRBV6-7 ASRELATENYEQY
TRBJ1-6 TRBV5-6 ASSLQGLGNSPLH
TRBJ1-4 TRBV9 ASSKGDNEKLF
TRBJ1-5 TRBV7-2 ASSLSSEGTQPQH
TRBJ1-2 TRBV5-1 ASRLTTGNYGYT
TRBJ1-6 TRBV3-1/TRBV3-2 ASSQGRQGNSPLH
TRBJ1-2 TRBV19 ASSIGVGGYGYT
TRBJ2-1 TRBV29-1 SVATGDLYNEQF